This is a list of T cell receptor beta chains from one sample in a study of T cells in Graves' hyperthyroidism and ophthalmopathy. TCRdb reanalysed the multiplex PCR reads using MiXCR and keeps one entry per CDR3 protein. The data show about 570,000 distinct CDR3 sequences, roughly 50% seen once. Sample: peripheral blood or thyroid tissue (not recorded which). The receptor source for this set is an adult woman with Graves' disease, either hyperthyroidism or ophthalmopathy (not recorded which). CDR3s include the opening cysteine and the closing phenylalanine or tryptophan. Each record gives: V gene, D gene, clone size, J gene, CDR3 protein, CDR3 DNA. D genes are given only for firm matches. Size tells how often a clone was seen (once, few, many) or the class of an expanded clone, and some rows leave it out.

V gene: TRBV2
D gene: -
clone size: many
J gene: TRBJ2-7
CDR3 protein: CASSASAHSYEQYF
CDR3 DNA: TGTGCCAGCAGCGCGTCGGCCCACTCCTACGAGCAGTACTTC

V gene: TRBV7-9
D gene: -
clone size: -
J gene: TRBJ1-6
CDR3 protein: CASSLVPENSPLHF
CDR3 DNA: TGTGCCAGCAGCTTAGTACCCGAAAATTCACCCCTCCACTTT

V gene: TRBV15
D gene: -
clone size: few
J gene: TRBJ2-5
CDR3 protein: CATSRPRQVGGETQYF
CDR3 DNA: TGTGCCACCAGCAGACCCCGACAGGTGGGGGGAGAGACCCAGTACTTC

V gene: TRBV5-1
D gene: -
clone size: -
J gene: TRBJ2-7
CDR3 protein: CASSLYDSYEQYF
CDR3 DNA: TGCGCCAGCAGCTTGTATGACAGCTACGAGCAGTACTTC

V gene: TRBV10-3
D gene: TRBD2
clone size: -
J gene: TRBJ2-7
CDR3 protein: CAISTSGSREQYF
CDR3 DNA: TGTGCCATCAGCACTAGCGGGAGTAGGGAGCAGTACTTC

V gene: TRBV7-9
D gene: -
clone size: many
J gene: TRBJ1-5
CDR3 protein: CASSDVEKNQPQHF
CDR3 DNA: TGTGCCAGCAGCGACGTAGAAAAAAATCAGCCCCAGCATTTT

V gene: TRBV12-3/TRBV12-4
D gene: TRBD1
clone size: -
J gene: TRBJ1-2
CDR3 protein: CASTWDRTIYGYTF
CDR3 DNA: TGTGCCAGCACTTGGGACAGGACGATCTATGGCTACACCTTC

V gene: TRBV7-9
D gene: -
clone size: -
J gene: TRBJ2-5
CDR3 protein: CASSLTFSSSGSQYF
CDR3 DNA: TGTGCCAGCAGCTTAACATTCTCCAGTTCCGGGAGCCAGTACTTC

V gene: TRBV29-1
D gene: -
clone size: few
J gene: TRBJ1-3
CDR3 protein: CSVQDPGNTIYF
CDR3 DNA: TGCAGCGTTCAAGACCCTGGAAACACCATATATTTT

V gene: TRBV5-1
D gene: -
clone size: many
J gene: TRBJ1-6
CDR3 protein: CASSLAGVGRSPLHF
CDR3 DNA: TGCGCCAGCAGCTTGGCGGGAGTGGGCAGATCACCCCTCCACTTT

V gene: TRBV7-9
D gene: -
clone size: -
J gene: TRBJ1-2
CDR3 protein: CASSPDKRGYTF
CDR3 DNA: TGTGCCAGCAGTCCTGACAAGCGAGGCTACACCTTC

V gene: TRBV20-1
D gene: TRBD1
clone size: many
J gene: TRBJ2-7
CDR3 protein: CSAREGGSSYEQYF
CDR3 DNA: TGCAGTGCTAGAGAAGGGGGCTCCTCCTACGAGCAGTACTTC

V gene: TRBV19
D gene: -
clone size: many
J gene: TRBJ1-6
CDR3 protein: CASSRQREYSPLHF
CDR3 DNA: TGTGCCAGTAGCCGACAGAGGGAGTATTCACCCCTCCACTTT

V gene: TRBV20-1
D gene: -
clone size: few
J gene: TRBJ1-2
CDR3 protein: CRVKQAGVGGYTF
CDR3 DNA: TGCAGGGTCAAACAGGCAGGGGTTGGTGGCTACACCTTC

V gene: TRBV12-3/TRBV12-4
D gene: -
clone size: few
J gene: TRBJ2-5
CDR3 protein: CASSWPGATQYF
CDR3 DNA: TGTGCCAGCAGTTGGCCGGGGGCGACCCAGTACTTC

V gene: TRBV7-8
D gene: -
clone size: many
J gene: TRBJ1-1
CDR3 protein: CASSLYPQLNTEAFF
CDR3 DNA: TGTGCCAGCAGCTTATACCCACAGTTGAACACTGAAGCTTTCTTT

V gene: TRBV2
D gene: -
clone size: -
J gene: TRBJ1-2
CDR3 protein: CASSEGTHLLPGGYTF
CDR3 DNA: TGTGCCAGCAGTGAAGGGACCCACCTGTTGCCTGGTGGCTACACCTTC

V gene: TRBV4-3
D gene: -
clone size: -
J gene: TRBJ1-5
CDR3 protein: CASSYRDNTEQPQHF
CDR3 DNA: TGCGCCAGCAGCTACCGGGACAACACTGAACAGCCCCAGCATTTT

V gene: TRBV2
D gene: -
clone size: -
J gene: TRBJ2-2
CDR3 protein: CASLDEAQGGELFF
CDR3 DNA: TGTGCCAGCTTGGATGAGGCCCAAGGCGGGGAGCTGTTTTTT

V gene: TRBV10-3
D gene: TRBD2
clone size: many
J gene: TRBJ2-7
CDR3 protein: CATARLAGYEQYF
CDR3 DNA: TGTGCCACCGCGAGACTAGCGGGCTACGAGCAGTACTTC

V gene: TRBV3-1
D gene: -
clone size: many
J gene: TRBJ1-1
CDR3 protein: CASSQSGNTEAFF
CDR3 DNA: TGTGCCAGCAGCCAATCGGGAAACACTGAAGCTTTCTTT

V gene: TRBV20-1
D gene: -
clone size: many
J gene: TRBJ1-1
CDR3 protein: CSASGLGGTEAFF
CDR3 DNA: TGCAGTGCTAGCGGTTTAGGGGGCACTGAAGCTTTCTTT

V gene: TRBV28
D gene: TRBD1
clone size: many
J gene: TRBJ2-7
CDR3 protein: CASRSGTGHSYEQYF
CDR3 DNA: TGTGCCAGCAGATCCGGGACAGGCCACTCCTACGAGCAGTACTTC

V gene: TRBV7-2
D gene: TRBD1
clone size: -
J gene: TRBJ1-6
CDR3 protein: CAGREGGQEGSPLHF
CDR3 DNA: TGTGCCGGCAGAGAGGGGGGACAGGAGGGTTCACCCCTCCACTTT

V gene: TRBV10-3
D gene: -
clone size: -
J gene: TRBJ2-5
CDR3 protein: CAISVGQETQYF
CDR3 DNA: TGTGCCATCAGTGTCGGCCAAGAGACCCAGTACTTC

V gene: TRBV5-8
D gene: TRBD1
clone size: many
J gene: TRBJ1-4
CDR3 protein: CASSRTGVEKLFF
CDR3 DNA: TGTGCCAGCAGCCGCACAGGGGTTGAAAAACTGTTTTTT

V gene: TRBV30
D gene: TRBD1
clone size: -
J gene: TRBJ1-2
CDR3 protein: CAWSIGTGARYGYTF
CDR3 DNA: TGTGCCTGGAGTATCGGGACAGGTGCACGGTATGGCTACACCTTC

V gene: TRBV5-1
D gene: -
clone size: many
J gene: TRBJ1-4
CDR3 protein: CASTPSPGEKLFF
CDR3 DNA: TGCGCCAGCACCCCGAGTCCTGGGGAAAAACTGTTTTTT

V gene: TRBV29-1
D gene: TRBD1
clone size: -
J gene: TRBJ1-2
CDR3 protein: CSVLQTGEGYTF
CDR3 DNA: TGCAGCGTTTTGCAAACAGGGGAAGGCTACACCTTC

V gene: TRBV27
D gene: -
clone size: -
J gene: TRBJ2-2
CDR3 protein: CASIGLFTGELFF
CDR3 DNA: TGTGCCAGCATAGGCTTATTCACCGGGGAGCTGTTTTTT

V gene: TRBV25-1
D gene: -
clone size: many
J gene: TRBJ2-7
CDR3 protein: CASSYGWGEQYF
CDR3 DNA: TGTGCCAGCAGTTATGGGTGGGGCGAGCAGTACTTC

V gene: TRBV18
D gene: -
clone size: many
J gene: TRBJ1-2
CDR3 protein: CASSPETDSGYTF
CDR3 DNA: TGTGCCAGCTCACCAGAAACGGACTCTGGCTACACCTTC

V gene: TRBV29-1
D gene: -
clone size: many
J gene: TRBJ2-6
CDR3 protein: CSVADDGTGANVLTF
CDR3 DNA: TGCAGCGTTGCGGACGACGGGACTGGGGCCAACGTCCTGACTTTC

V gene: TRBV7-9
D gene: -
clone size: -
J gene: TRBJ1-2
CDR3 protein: CASSQEGGVGDYTF
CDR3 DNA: TGTGCCAGCAGCCAAGAGGGGGGAGTGGGAGACTACACCTTC

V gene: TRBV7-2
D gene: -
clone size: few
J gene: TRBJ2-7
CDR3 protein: CASSLEATDLYEQYF
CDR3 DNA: TGTGCCAGCAGCTTAGAGGCAACAGACCTTTACGAGCAGTACTTC

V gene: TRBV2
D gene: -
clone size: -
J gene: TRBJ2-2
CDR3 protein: CASSARDMLFF
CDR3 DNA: TGTGCCAGCAGTGCCCGGGACATGCTGTTTTTT

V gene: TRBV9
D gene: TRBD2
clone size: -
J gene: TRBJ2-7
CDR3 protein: CASSVAVGLAGGEQYF
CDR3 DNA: TGTGCCAGCAGCGTAGCCGTTGGTCTAGCGGGAGGCGAGCAGTACTTC

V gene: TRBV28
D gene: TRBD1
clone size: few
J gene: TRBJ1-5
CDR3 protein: CASSTHRGSQPQHF
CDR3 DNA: TGTGCCAGCAGTACCCACAGGGGTTCTCAGCCCCAGCATTTT

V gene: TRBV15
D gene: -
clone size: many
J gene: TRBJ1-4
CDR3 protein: CATSRVSTSYEKLFF
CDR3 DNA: TGTGCCACCAGCAGAGTATCGACATCATATGAAAAACTGTTTTTT

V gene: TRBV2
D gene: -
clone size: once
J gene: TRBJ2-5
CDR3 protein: CAGSGGRETQYF
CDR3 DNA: TGTGCCGGCAGTGGGGGGAGAGAGACCCAGTACTTC

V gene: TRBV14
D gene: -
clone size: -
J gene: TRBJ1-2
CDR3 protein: CASSQDYSYGYTF
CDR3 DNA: TGTGCCAGCAGCCAAGATTACAGTTATGGCTACACCTTC

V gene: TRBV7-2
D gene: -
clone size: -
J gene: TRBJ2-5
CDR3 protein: CASSSWEYQETQYF
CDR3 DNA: TGTGCCAGCAGCTCGTGGGAGTACCAAGAGACCCAGTACTTC

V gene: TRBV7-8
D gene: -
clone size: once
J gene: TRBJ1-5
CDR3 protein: CASSKIGNQPQHF
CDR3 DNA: TGTGCCAGCAGCAAAATTGGCAATCAGCCCCAGCATTTT

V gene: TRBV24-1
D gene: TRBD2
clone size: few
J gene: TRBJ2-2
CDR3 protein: CATSDPMTSGTSRTGELFF
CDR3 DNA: TGTGCCACCAGTGATCCCATGACTAGCGGGACTAGCAGAACCGGGGAGCTGTTTTTT

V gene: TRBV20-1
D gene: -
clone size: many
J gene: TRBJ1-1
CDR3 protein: CSARMGRSGRNTEAFF
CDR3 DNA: TGCAGTGCTAGAATGGGGCGGTCAGGGCGGAACACTGAAGCTTTCTTT

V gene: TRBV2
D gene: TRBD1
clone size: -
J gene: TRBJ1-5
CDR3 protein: CASSPTQSTGGAELVNQPQHF
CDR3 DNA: TGTGCCAGCAGTCCTACCCAATCGACAGGGGGCGCGGAGTTAGTTAATCAGCCCCAGCATTTT